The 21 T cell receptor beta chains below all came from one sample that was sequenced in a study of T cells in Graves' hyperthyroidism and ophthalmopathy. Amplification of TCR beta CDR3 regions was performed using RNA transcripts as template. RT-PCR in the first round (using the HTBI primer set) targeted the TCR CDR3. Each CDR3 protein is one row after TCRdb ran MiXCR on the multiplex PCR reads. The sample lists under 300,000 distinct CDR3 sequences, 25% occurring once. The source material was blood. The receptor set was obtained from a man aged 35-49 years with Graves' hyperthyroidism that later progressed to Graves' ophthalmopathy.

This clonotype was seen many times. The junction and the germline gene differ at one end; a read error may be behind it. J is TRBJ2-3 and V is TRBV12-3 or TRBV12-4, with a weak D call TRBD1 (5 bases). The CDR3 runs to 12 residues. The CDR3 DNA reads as TGTGCCAGCAGTTTGGGTCGGTGGGGCGGAAGGTTT. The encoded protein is CASSLGRWGGRF.

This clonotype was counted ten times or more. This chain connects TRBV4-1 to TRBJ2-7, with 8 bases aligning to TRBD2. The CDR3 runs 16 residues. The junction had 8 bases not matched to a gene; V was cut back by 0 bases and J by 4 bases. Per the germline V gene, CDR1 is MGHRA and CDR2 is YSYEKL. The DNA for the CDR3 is TGCGCCAGCAGCCAAGATAATAGGCGGGAGGCTTACGAGCAGTACTTC. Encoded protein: CASSQDNRREAYEQYF.

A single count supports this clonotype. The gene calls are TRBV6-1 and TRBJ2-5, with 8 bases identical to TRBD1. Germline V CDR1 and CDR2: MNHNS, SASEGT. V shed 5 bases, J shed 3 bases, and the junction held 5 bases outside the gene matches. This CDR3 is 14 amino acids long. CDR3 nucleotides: TGTGCCAGCAGTATAATGACAGGGGAAGAGACCCAGTACTTC. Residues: CASSIMTGEETQYF.

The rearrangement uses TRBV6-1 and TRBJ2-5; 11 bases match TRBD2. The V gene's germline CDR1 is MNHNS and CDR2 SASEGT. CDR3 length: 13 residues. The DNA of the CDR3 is TGTGCTTCTGTAGCGGGAGGGGAAGGGACCCAGTACTTC. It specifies CASVAGGEGTQYF.

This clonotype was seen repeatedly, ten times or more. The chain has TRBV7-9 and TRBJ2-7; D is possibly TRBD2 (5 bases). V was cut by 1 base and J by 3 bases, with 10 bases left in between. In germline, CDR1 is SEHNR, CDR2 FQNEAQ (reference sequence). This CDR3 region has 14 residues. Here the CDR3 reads CASSLESRDYEQYF. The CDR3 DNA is TGTGCCAGCAGCTTAGAATCCCGGGACTACGAGCAGTACTTC.

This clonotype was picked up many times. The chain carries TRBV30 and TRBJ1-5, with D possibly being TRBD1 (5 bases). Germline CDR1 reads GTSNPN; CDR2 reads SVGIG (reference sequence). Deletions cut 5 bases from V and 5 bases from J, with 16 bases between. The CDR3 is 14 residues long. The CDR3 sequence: CAWGPRALHQPQHF. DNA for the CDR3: TGTGCCTGGGGCCCCAGGGCCCTACATCAGCCCCAGCATTTT.

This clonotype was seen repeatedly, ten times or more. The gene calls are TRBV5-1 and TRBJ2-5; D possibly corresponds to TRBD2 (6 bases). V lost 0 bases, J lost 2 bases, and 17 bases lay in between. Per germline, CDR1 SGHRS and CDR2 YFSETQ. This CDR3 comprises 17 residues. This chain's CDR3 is CASSLASVADLQETQYF. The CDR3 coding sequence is TGCGCCAGCAGCTTGGCCTCGGTAGCGGACCTGCAAGAGACCCAGTACTTC.

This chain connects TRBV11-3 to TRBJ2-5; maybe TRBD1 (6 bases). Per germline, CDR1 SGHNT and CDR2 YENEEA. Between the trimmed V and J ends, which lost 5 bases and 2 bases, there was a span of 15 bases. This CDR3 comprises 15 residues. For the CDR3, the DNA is TGTGCCAGCAGCAACAACAGGGATCGGCAAGAGACCCAGTACTTC. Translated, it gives CASSNNRDRQETQYF.

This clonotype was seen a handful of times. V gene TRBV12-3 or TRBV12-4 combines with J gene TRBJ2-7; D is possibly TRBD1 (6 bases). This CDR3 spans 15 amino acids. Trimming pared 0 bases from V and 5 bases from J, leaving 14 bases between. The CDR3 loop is CASSLAQATGNEQYF. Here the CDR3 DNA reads TGTGCCAGCAGTTTAGCGCAGGCCACAGGGAACGAGCAGTACTTC.

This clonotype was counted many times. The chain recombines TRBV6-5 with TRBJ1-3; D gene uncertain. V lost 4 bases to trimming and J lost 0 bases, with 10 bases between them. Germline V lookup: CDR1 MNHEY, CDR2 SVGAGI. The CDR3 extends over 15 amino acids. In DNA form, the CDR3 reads TGTGCCAGCAGTTCCACCGGGTCCTCTGGAAACACCATATATTTT. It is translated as CASSSTGSSGNTIYF.

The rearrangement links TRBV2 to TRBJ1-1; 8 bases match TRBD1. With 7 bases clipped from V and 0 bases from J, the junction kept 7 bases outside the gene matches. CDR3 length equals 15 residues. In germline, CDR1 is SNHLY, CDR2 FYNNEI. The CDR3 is CASTTRTGMNTEAFF. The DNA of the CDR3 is TGTGCCAGCACCACCCGGACAGGGATGAACACTGAAGCTTTCTTT.

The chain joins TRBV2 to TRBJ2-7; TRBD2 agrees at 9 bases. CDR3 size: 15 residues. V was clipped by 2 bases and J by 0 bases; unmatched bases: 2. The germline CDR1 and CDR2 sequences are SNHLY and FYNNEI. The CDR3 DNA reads TGTGCCAGCAGTGAACGCGGGGGGGGCTCCTACGAGCAGTACTTC. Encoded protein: CASSERGGGSYEQYF.

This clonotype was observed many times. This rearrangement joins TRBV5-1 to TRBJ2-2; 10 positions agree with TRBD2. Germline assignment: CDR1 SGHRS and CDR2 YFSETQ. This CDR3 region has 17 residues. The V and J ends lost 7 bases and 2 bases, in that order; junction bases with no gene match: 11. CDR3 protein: CASGRPLAGINTGELFF. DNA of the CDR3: TGCGCCAGCGGCAGACCACTAGCGGGAATTAACACCGGGGAGCTGTTTTTT. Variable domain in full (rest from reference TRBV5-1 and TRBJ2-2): KAGVTQTPRYLIKTRGQQVTLSCSPISGHRSVSWYQQTPGQGLQFLFEYFSETQRNKGNFPGRFSGRQFSNSRSEMNVSTLELGDSALYLCASGRPLAGINTGELFFGEGSRLTVL.

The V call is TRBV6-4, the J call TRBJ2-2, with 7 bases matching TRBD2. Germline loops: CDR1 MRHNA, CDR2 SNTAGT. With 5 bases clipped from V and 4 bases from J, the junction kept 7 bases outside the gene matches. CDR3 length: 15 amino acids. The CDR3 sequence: CASSYEGGATGELFF. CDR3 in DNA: TGTGCCAGCAGTTACGAGGGAGGGGCCACCGGGGAGCTGTTTTTT.

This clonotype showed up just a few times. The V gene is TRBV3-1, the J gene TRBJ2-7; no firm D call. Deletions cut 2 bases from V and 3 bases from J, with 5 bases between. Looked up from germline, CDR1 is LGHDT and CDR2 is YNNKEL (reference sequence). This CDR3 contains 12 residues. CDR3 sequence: CASSQLDYEQYF. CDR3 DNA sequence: TGTGCCAGCAGCCAATTAGACTACGAGCAGTACTTC.

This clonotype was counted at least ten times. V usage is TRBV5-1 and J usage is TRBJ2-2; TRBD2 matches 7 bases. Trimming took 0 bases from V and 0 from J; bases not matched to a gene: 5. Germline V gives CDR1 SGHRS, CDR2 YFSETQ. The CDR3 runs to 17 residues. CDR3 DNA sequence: TGCGCCAGCAGCTTGGACGATCTAGCGGCGAACACCGGGGAGCTGTTTTTT. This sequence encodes CASSLDDLAANTGELFF.

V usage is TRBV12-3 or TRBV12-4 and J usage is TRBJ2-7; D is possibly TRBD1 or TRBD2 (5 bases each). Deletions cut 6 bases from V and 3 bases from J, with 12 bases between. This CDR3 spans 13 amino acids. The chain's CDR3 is CASRRDGGYEQYF. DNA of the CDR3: TGTGCCAGCAGGAGGGACGGTGGCTACGAGCAGTACTTC.

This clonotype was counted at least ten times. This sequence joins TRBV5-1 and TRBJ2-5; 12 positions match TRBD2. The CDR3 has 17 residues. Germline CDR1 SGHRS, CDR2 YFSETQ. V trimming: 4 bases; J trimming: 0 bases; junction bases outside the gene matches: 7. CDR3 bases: TGCGCCAGCAGCACCGGACTAGCGGGAAGCCACCAAGAGACCCAGTACTTC. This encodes CASSTGLAGSHQETQYF.

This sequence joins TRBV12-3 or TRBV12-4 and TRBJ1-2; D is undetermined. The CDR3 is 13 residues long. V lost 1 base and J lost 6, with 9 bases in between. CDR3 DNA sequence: TGTGCCAGCAGTTTAGTAGTGGGGAATGGCTACACCTTC. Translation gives CASSLVVGNGYTF.

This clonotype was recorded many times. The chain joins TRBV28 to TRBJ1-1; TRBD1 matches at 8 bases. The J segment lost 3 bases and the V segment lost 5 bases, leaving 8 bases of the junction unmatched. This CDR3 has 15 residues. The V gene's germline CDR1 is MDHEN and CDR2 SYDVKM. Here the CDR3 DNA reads TGTGCCAGCAGTACCCCGGGACAGGCCTACACTGAAGCTTTCTTT. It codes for CASSTPGQAYTEAFF.

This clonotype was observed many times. CDR3 bases: TGTGCCAGCAGTTTGGACGGGGAACGGCAGCCCCAGCATTTT. Its protein is CASSLDGERQPQHF. The gene calls are TRBV28 and TRBJ1-5; no firm D call. In germline, CDR1 is MDHEN, CDR2 SYDVKM. The CDR3 runs to 14 residues. The V end was cut by 3 bases, the J end by 7 bases, with 13 bases between.